This T cell receptor beta chain is from a study of T cell repertoires in cytomegalovirus infection. Study in general: CMV epitopes in the study were HLA-C-restricted (recently identified) and HLA-B-restricted (well studied). TCR beta signatures that were public indicated CMV infection and matching HLA type. Study-wide points: Dominating the ex vivo response were TCR beta clonotypes that were CMV-specific and HLA-C-restricted. Cumulative public TCR beta family frequency identified carriers of CMV plus the relevant HLA.

This clonotype was observed at least ten times. The target antigen is unknown. Each CDR3 protein is one row after TCRdb ran MiXCR on the reads. The sample has hundreds of thousands of distinct CDR3 sequences, around a third seen once; the top ten hold about 18%. Between the trimmed V and J ends, which lost 3 bases and 3 bases, there was a span of 12 bases. Germline assignment: CDR1 SGHTA and CDR2 FQGNSA. The length of the CDR3 is 15 residues. The chain joins TRBV7-2 to TRBJ2-1; the D is unclear. This sequence originates from a human donor in good health (CMV status not recorded). Some clones in this sample may be carry-over from other donors' samples. Sample: cultured PBMCs, taken from culture after CMV antigen stimulation. CDR3 nucleotide sequence: TGTGCCAGCAGCTTTCGGGTTGGTAACTACAATGAGCAGTTCTTC. The encoded protein is CASSFRVGNYNEQFF.